Only a few counts were recorded for the clone carrying this T cell receptor (beta chain). Its target is not known. These data come from a study of cytomegalovirus exposure and HLA in healthy donors. Notes on the study in general: Available immune exposure information covered CMV serostatus only. Other equally common chains were less clonally expanded than HLA-associated TCR beta chains, a later analysis showed.

PCR used 60 Vbeta primers and 13 Jbeta primers. Sequencing used immunoSEQ multiplex PCR; TCRdb keeps in-frame clones, though not all of them. The sample records over 100,000 clones, roughly 60% being singletons. The CDR3 is 13 amino acids. The V and J ends lost 4 bases and 3 bases, in that order; junction bases with no gene match: 3. Per the germline V gene, CDR1 is SGHRS and CDR2 is YFSETQ. Sequencing was done on a sample of PBMCs. This sequence originates from a man aged 35-49 years in good health and CMV-seropositive. The gene calls are TRBV5-1 and TRBJ2-5; 7 bases align to TRBD2. In DNA form, the CDR3 reads TGCGCCAGCAGCCCAGGGACTAAAGAGACCCAGTACTTC. The encoded protein is CASSPGTKETQYF. Full variable domain (missing parts from reference TRBV5-1 and TRBJ2-5): KAGVTQTPRYLIKTRGQQVTLSCSPISGHRSVSWYQQTPGQGLQFLFEYFSETQRNKGNFPGRFSGRQFSNSRSEMNVSTLELGDSALYLCASSPGTKETQYFGPGTRLLVL.